A single T cell receptor (beta chain) is shown here with its context. This entry is derived from a study of cytomegalovirus exposure and HLA in healthy donors. Vbeta (60) and Jbeta (13) primers were used in the PCR. Using immunoSEQ multiplex PCR, the repertoire was profiled, and TCRdb retains in-frame clones only, with some absent. There are around 150,000 clones in the sample; around 81% occur only once, and around 13% lies in the top ten. V was clipped by 5 bases and J by 0 bases, with 10 bases between them. Germline V gene data show CDR1 as LNHNV and CDR2 as YYDKDF (reference sequence). The CDR3 is 14 residues long.

The clonotype originates from a woman aged 50 to 60 in good health and CMV-seronegative. Sequencing input: PBMCs. The chain uses TRBV15 and TRBJ1-1; TRBD1 is a possible D gene (6 bases). CDR3 loop: CATSWGTLNTEAFF. CDR3 DNA sequence: TGTGCCACCAGCTGGGGGACATTGAACACTGAAGCTTTCTTT.